This is a list of T cell receptor beta chains from one sample in a study of tumor and adjacent non-tumor tissue in lung cancer. TCRdb reprocessed the multiplex PCR reads via MiXCR and lists one record per CDR3 protein. Among 60,000 to 85,000 distinct CDR3 sequences listed, 55% to 85% were seen once. Material for sequencing was lung tumor tissue. These receptor sequences come from a man in his sixties with non-small cell lung cancer. The CDR3 runs from the conserved cysteine through the conserved F or W. The D gene is left open where the match is weak. Size values are once, few and many counts, or a class for expanded clones, and some rows have none.

>-|TRBV10-2|TRBJ2-1|-
CVSSSGIKQFF
TGCGTCAGCAGCTCTGGGATTAAGCAGTTCTTC
>-|TRBV12-3/TRBV12-4|TRBJ1-1|-
CASSPLLRGVPMSTETFF
TGTGCCAGCAGTCCCCTCCTTAGGGGGGTCCCCATGAGCACTGAAACTTTCTTT
>-|TRBV20-1|TRBJ1-2|few
CGTRDLSENHGYTF
TGCGGTACTAGAGATCTCTCGGAAAATCATGGCTACACCTTC
>-|TRBV6-5|TRBJ2-2|once
CLSSYKAGGELFF
TGTCTCAGCAGTTATAAGGCAGGCGGGGAGCTGTTTTTC
>-|TRBV6-2/TRBV6-3|TRBJ2-7|-
CASSLLASNSYERYF
TGTGCCAGCAGTTTGCTAGCGTCCAACTCCTACGAGCGCTACTTC
>-|TRBV6-1|TRBJ1-5|-
CASSETGGLNQPQLF
TGTGCCAGCAGTGAAACTGGGGGGTTGAATCAGCCCCAGCTTTTT
>TRBD2|TRBV20-1|TRBJ2-1|-
CSARHRAGLTTNEEFF
TGCAGTGCTAGACATCGGGCGGGACTAACCACCAATGAGGAGTTCTTC
>-|TRBV20-1|TRBJ1-2|-
CRAEINYGYTF
TGCAGAGCTGAGATTAACTATGGCTACACCTTC
>TRBD2|TRBV28|TRBJ2-7|-
CASSLTTSGGYERYF
TGTGCCAGCAGTTTAACTACTAGCGGCGGCTACGAGCGGTACTTC
>-|TRBV11-1|TRBJ2-1|-
CASSPARVLDIEQFF
TGTGCCAGCAGCCCCGCAAGGGTGTTGGACATTGAGCAATTCTTC
>-|TRBV29-1|TRBJ2-1|-
CRVERETGGNEQFF
TGCAGGGTCGAGAGGGAAACTGGCGGCAATGAGCAGTTCTTC
>TRBD2|TRBV20-1|TRBJ2-2|-
CSAPPNGRTWELFF
TGCAGTGCCCCGCCTAACGGGAGGACCTGGGAGCTGTTTTTT
>-|TRBV6-5|TRBJ2-7|few
CASSQTSGYKQYF
TGTGCCAGCAGCCAGACTAGTGGCTACAAGCAGTACTTC
>TRBD1|TRBV6-6|TRBJ2-7|many
CASSTGTGGHEQYF
TGTGCCAGCAGTACCGGTACAGGGGGGCACGAGCAGTACTTC
>TRBD2|TRBV5-1|TRBJ2-1|-
CASRASGTYNEQFF
TGCGCCAGCAGGGCTAGCGGTACCTACAATGAGCAGTTCTTC
>-|TRBV5-1|TRBJ2-5|-
CASSLDVIETQYF
TGCGCCAGCAGCTTGGACGTAATCGAGACCCAGTACTTC
>-|TRBV29-1|TRBJ2-7|-
CSVEERGSYEQYF
TGCAGCGTTGAAGAAAGGGGGTCCTACGAACAGTACTTC
>TRBD1|TRBV7-9|TRBJ2-5|-
CASSPGTGEETQYF
TGTGCCAGCAGCCCCGGGACAGGGGAAGAGACCCAGTACTTC
>-|TRBV28|TRBJ1-5|-
CAISNRDKGMSRPQHF
TGTGCCATCAGCAATCGGGACAAGGGGATGTCTAGGCCCCAACATTTT
>-|TRBV5-1|TRBJ2-5|-
CASNLEESRSETQYF
TGCGCCAGCAACTTGGAAGAGAGCCGGTCGGAGACCCAGTACTTC
>TRBD2|TRBV14|TRBJ2-1|-
CANCQESLAGSYEQFF
TGTGCCAACTGCCAAGAATCCCTAGCGGGATCGTATGAGCAGTTCTTC
>TRBD2|TRBV29-1|TRBJ2-3|-
CSVDGAGLSTVTQYF
TGCAGCGTTGACGGAGCGGGGCTTAGCACAGTTACGCAGTATTTT
>-|TRBV20-1|TRBJ2-5|-
CSAIGILQTQQETQYF
TGCAGTGCTATAGGGATCCTCCAGACGCAGCAAGAGACCCAGTACTTC
>TRBD2|TRBV6-1|TRBJ2-2|-
CASRGLATGERFF
TGTGCCAGCAGGGGACTAGCTACCGGGGAGCGGTTTTTT
>TRBD1|TRBV6-1|TRBJ1-6|-
CASRGQGVLYSSPLHF
TGTGCCAGCAGAGGACAGGGGGTCCTCTATAGTTCACCCCTCCACTTT
>-|TRBV20-1|TRBJ2-5|-
CSAGRTCGKPQETQYF
TGCAGTGCTGGAAGGACTTGCGGGAAGCCCCAAGAGACCCAGTACTTC
>-|TRBV20-1|TRBJ2-1|-
CSAREPNGRSNEQSF
TGCAGTGCTAGAGAACCTAACGGGAGATCCAATGAGCAGTCCTTC
>-|TRBV20-1|TRBJ1-5|-
CSASVGLSRPQHF
TGCAGTGCTAGCGTTGGGCTAAGTCGACCCCAGCATTTT
>-|TRBV6-5|TRBJ2-7|-
CDISYERNSYEQYF
TGTGACATCAGTTACGAACGGAACTCCTATGAGCAGTACTTC
>-|TRBV6-1|TRBJ2-3|-
CASRFGTETQYF
TGTGCCAGCCGGTTTGGTACAGAAACGCAGTATTTT
>-|TRBV6-1|TRBJ2-1|-
CARSVDPPAKEQFF
TGTGCCAGAAGTGTCGATCCCCCCGCAAAAGAGCAGTTCTTC
>-|TRBV24-1|TRBJ2-1|many
CATSDSPGTEYNEQFF
TGTGCCACCAGTGACTCACCCGGGACGGAATACAATGAGCAGTTCTTC